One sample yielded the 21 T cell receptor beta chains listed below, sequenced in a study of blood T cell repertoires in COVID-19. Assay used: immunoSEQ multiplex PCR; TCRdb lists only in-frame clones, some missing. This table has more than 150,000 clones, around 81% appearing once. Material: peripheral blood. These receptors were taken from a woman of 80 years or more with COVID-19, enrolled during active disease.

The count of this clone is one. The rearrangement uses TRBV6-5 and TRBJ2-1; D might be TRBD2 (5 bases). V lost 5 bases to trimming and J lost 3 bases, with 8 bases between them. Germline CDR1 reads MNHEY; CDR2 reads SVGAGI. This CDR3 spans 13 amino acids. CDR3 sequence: CASSLGVYNEQFF. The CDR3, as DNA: TGTGCCAGCAGTCTCGGGGTCTACAATGAGCAGTTCTTC.

The CDR3 is CASSLTVDQPQHF. In DNA, the CDR3 is TGTGCCAGCAGCTTAACAGTCGATCAGCCCCAGCATTTT. The chain combines TRBV7-2 with TRBJ1-5; the D is unclear. Trimming shortened V by 2 bases and J by 5 bases, and 7 bases separated the two germline ends. Per the germline V gene, CDR1 is SGHTA and CDR2 is FQGNSA. This CDR3 has 13 residues.

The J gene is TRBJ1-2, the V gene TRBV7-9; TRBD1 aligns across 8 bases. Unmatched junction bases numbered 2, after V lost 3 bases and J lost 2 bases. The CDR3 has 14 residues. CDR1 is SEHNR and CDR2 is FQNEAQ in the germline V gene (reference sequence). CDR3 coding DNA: TGTGCCAGCAGCTTTTGGACAGGGAACTATGGCTACACCTTC. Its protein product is CASSFWTGNYGYTF.

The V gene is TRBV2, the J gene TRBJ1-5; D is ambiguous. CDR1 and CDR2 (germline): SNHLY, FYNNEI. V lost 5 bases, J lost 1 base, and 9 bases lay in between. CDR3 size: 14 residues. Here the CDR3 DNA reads TGTGCCAGCAGTCTCCCCGGGAGCAATCAGCCCCAGCATTTT. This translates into CASSLPGSNQPQHF.

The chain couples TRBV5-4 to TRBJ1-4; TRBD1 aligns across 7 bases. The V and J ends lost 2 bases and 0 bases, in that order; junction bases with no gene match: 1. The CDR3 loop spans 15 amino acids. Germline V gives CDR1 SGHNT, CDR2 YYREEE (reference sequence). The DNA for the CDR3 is TGTGCCAGCAGCTTTACAGGGGCAACTAATGAAAAACTGTTTTTT. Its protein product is CASSFTGATNEKLFF.

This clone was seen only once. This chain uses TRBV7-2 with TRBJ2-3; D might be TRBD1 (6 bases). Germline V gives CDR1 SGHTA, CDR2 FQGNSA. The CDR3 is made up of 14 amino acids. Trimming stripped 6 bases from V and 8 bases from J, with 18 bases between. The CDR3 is CASSPGTPRGTQYF. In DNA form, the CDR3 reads TGTGCCAGCAGTCCAGGGACACCCCGGGGTACGCAGTATTTT.

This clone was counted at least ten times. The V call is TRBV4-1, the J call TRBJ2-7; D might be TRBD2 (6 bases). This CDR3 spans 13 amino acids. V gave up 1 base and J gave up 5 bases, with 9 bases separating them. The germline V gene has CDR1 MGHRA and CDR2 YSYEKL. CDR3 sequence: CASSQGGVNEQYF. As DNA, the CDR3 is TGCGCCAGCAGCCAAGGGGGGGTAAACGAGCAGTACTTC.

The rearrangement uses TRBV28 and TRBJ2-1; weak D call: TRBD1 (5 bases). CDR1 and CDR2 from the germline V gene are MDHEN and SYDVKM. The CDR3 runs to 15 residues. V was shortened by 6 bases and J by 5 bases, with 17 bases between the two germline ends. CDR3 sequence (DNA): TGTGCCAGCAGACTAACAGGTGGTTCCCACAATGAGCAGTTCTTC. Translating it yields CASRLTGGSHNEQFF. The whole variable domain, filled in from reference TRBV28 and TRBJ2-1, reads DVKVTQSSRYLVKRTGEKVFLECVQDMDHENMFWYRQDPGLGLRLIYFSYDVKMKEKGDIPEGYSVSREKKERFSLILESASTNQTSMYLCASRLTGGSHNEQFFGPGTRLTVL.

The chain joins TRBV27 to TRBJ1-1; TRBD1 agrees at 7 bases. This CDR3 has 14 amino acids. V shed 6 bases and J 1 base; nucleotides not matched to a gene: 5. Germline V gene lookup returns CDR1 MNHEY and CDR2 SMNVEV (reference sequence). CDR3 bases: TGTGCCAGCAGCTACAGGGGACAGAACACTGAAGCTTTCTTT. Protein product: CASSYRGQNTEAFF.

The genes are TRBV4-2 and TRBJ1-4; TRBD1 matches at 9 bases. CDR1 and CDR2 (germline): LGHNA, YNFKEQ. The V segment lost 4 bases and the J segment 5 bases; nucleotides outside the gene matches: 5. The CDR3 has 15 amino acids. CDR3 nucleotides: TGTGCCAGCAGCCTGACCGGGACAGGGAATGAAAAACTGTTTTTT. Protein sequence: CASSLTGTGNEKLFF.

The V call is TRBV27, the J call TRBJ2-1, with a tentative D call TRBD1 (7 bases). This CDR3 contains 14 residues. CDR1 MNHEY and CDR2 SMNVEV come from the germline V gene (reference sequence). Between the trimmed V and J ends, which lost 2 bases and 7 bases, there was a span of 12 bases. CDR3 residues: CASSLNRGGNEQFF. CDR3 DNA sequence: TGTGCCAGCAGTTTAAACAGGGGAGGTAATGAGCAGTTCTTC.

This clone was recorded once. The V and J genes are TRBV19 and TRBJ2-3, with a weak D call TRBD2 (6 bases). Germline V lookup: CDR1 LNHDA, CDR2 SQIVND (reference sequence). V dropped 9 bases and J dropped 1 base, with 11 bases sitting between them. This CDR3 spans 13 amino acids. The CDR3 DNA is TGTGCCAGCGGGGACTCGCGCACAGATACGCAGTATTTT. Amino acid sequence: CASGDSRTDTQYF.

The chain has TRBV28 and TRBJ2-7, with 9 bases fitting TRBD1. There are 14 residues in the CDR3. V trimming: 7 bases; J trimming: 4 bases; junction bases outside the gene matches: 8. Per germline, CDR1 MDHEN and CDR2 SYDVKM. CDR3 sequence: CASIPGGQGYEQYF. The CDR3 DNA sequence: TGTGCCAGCATCCCCGGGGGACAGGGATACGAGCAGTACTTC. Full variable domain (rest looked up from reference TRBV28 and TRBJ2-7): DVKVTQSSRYLVKRTGEKVFLECVQDMDHENMFWYRQDPGLGLRLIYFSYDVKMKEKGDIPEGYSVSREKKERFSLILESASTNQTSMYLCASIPGGQGYEQYFGPGTRLTVT.

In DNA, the CDR3 is TGTGCCAGCAGCCCCACAGGGAACACTGAAGCTTTCTTT. Translation: CASSPTGNTEAFF. The chain is built from TRBV12-3 or TRBV12-4 and TRBJ1-1; possibly TRBD1 for D (5 bases). The CDR3 is 13 amino acids. V was clipped by 6 bases and J by 1 base, with 9 bases between them.

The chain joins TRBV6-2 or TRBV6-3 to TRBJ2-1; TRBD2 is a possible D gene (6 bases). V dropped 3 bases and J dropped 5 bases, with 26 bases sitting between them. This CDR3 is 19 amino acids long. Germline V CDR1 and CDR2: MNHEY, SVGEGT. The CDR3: CASSYGFGRPGAKNNEQFF. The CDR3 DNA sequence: TGTGCCAGCAGTTATGGTTTTGGAAGGCCGGGAGCTAAGAACAATGAGCAGTTCTTC.

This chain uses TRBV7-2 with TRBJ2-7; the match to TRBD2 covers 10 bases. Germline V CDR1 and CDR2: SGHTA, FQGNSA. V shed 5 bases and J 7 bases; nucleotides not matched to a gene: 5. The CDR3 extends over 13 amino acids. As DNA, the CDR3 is TGTGCCAGCAGCACTAGCGGGGTAGTTGAGCAGTACTTC. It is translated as CASSTSGVVEQYF.

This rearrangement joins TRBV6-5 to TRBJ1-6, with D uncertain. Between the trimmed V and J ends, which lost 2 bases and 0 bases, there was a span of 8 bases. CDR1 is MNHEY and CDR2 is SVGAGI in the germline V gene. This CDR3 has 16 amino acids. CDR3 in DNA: TGTGCCAGCAGTTACGAGGCATCCTCCTATAATTCACCCCTCCACTTT. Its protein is CASSYEASSYNSPLHF.

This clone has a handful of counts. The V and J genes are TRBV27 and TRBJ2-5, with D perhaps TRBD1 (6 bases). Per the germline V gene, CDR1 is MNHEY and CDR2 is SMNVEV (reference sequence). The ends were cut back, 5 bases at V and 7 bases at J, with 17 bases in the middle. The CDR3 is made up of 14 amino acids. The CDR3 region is CASSGQDSLWTQYF. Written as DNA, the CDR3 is TGTGCCAGCAGTGGCCAGGACAGCCTGTGGACCCAGTACTTC.

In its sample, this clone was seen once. As DNA, the CDR3 is TGTGCCAGCAGTGAAAGGGGGTACAGGGCCAACAATCAGCCCCAGCATTTT. It is translated as CASSERGYRANNQPQHF. The chain has TRBV6-1 and TRBJ1-5, with a possible D match to TRBD1 (6 bases). The CDR3 runs to 17 residues. Trimming pared 2 bases from V and 3 bases from J, leaving 17 bases between. Germline V CDR1 and CDR2: MNHNS, SASEGT.

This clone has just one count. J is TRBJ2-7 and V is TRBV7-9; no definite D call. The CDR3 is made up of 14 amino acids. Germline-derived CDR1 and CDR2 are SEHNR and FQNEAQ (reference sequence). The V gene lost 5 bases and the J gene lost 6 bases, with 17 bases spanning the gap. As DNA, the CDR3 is TGTGCCAGCAGCGCTCCGAGTTCGATACGCGAGCAGTACTTC. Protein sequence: CASSAPSSIREQYF.

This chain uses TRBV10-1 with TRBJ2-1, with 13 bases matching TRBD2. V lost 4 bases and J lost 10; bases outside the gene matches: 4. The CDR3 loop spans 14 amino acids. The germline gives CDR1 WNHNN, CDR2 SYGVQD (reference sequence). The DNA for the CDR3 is TGCGCCAGCAGTGGACTAGCGGGGGGTCGGGAGCAGTTCTTC. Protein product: CASSGLAGGREQFF.